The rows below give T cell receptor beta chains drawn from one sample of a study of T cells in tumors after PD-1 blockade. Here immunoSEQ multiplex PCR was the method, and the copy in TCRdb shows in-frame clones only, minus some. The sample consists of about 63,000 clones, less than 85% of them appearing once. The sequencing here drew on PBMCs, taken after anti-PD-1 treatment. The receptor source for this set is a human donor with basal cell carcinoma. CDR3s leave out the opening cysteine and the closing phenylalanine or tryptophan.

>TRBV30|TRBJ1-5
AWRSESNQPQH
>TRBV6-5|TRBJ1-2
ASRVGADYGYT
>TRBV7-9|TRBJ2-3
ASSFETVVPRTQY
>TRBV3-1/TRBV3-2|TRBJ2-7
ASSPDPGGWAPEQY
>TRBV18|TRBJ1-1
ASSYAMNTEAF
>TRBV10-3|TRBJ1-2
AIRREGAHGYT
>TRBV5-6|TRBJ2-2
ASSLQGLYTGELF
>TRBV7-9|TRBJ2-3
ASSLGAWNTDTQY
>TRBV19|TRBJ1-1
ASSIFGQDSMNTEAF
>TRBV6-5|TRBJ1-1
ASSYRRQGVEAF
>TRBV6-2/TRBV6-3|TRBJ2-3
ASSYGGQGADTQY
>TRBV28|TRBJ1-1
ASTGRGATEAF
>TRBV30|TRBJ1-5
AWSVGGPGGQPQH
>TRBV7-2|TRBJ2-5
ASSLGGGPQETQY
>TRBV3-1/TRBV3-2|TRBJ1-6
ASSFTLGDNSPLH